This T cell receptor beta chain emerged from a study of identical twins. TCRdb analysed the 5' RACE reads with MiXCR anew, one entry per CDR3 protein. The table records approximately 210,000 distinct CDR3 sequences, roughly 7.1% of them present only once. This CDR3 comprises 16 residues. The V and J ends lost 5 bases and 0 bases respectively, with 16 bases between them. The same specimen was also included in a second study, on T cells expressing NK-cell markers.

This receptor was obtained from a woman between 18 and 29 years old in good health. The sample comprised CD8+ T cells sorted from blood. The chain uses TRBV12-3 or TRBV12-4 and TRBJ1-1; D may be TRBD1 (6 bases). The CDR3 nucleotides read TGTGCCAGCAGTCCACAGGGACCGCACTTGAACACTGAAGCTTTCTTT. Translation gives CASSPQGPHLNTEAFF.